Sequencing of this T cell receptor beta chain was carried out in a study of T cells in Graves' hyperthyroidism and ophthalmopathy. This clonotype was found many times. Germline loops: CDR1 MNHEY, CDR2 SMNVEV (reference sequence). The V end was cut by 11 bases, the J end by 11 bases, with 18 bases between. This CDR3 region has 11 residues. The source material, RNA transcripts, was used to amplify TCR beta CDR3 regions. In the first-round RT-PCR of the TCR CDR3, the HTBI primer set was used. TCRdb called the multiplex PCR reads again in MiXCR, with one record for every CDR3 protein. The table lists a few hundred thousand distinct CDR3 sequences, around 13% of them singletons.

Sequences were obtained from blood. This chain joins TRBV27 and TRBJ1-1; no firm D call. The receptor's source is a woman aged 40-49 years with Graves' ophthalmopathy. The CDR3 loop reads CAHFGNPGAFF. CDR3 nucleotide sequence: TGTGCCCATTTCGGGAACCCCGGGGCTTTCTTT.